The clone carrying this T cell receptor (beta chain) was found a few times. The antigen is undetermined. These data are taken from a study of lymphopenia after photon versus proton radiotherapy. Here immunoSEQ multiplex PCR was the method, and the copy in TCRdb shows in-frame clones only, minus some. The sample yields 75,000 or so clones, around 83% seen once. Study-wide findings and caveats: Relative stability marked proton patients; photon patients lost diversity and naive cells. Authors raise, but do not show, better survival with proton therapy. A bigger post-nadir fall in TCR diversity correlated inversely with survival time in deceased patients. Oligoclonal CD8+ Temra expansion after nadir drove photon patients' diversity drop.

Germline CDR1 reads SGHTS; CDR2 reads YDEGEE. Losses at the gene ends were 5 bases for V and 9 bases for J; bases not matched to a gene: 13. The length of the CDR3 is 15 residues. The genes are TRBV5-8 and TRBJ1-5, with 8 bases lining up with TRBD1. The source is a man aged 55 to 70 with pancreatic cancer. The starting material was peripheral blood, obtained from a patient treated with proton-based radiotherapy. The CDR3 here is CASRDRGGLARPQHF. The CDR3 region has the DNA TGTGCCAGCAGAGACAGGGGAGGCTTAGCGAGGCCCCAGCATTTT. The variable domain in full, with the rest retrieved from reference TRBV5-8 and TRBJ1-5, is EAGVTQSPTHLIKTRGQQATLRCSPISGHTSVYWYQQALGLGLQFLLWYDEGEERNRGNFPPRFSGRQFPNYSSELNVNALELEDSALYLCASRDRGGLARPQHFGDGTRLSIL.